These 32 T cell receptor beta chains originate from one sample sequenced in a study of Graves' ophthalmopathy and Graves' hyperthyroidism. Amplified material comprised TCR beta CDR3 regions derived from RNA transcripts. First-round RT-PCR used HTBI primers; second-round multiplex PCR followed. TCRdb called the multiplex PCR reads again in MiXCR, with one record for every CDR3 protein. Of roughly 500,000 distinct CDR3 sequences in the sample, approximately 15% were seen once. The sequenced material came from blood. The receptor set was obtained from a woman aged 30 to 39 with Graves' ophthalmopathy.

This clonotype was picked up a small number of times. Sequence at one end of the junction differs from germline and may be a read error. CDR3 bases: TGTGCCAGCAGCCCGGACTCGGACGAGCAGTGCTTC. Translating gives CASSPDSDEQCF. V and J are TRBV3-1 and TRBJ2-7, with TRBD2 as a possible D gene (5 bases). Per germline, CDR1 LGHDT and CDR2 YNNKEL (reference sequence). The CDR3 extends over 12 amino acids.

This clonotype was seen at least ten times. V and J are TRBV28 and TRBJ1-2; the D is unclear. The length of the CDR3 is 13 residues. V was shortened by 2 bases and J by 3 bases, with 7 bases between the two germline ends. Germline V CDR1 and CDR2: MDHEN, SYDVKM. The CDR3 sequence: CASSLEGHYGYTF. CDR3 bases: TGTGCCAGCAGTTTAGAGGGCCACTATGGCTACACCTTC.

This clonotype has a count of ten or more. This chain uses TRBV6-5 with TRBJ1-5; D gene uncertain. Germline V CDR1 and CDR2: MNHEY, SVGAGI. V lost 2 bases and J lost 1, with 9 bases in between. The CDR3 spans 15 residues. The CDR3 spells CASSYRVGSNQPQHF. In DNA, the CDR3 is TGTGCCAGCAGTTACAGGGTCGGAAGCAATCAGCCCCAGCATTTT.

This clonotype was seen ten or more times. V usage is TRBV7-9 and J usage is TRBJ1-6, with TRBD1 identical over 9 bases. In germline, CDR1 is SEHNR, CDR2 FQNEAQ (reference sequence). V lost 5 bases, J lost 10 bases, and 6 bases stayed unmatched. The CDR3 sequence is 14 residues long. CDR3 in amino acids: CASSRGQGGSPLHF. The CDR3 DNA reads TGTGCCAGCAGCCGGGGACAGGGCGGCTCACCCCTCCACTTT.

The chain carries TRBV13 and TRBJ1-1; D possibly corresponds to TRBD1 (6 bases). Germline loops: CDR1 PRHDT, CDR2 FYEKMQ (reference sequence). V lost 0 bases to trimming and J lost 0 bases, with 8 bases between them. The CDR3 length is 15 residues. CDR3 residues: CASSLGGDMNTEAFF. The CDR3 bases are TGTGCCAGCAGCTTAGGAGGGGACATGAACACTGAAGCTTTCTTT. Drawing the rest from reference TRBV13 and TRBJ1-1, the complete variable domain is AAGVIQSPRHLIKEKRETATLKCYPIPRHDTVYWYQQGPGQDPQFLISFYEKMQSDKGSIPDRFSAQQFSDYHSELNMSSLELGDSALYFCASSLGGDMNTEAFFGQGTRLTVV.

The table lists this clonotype with many counts. The J gene is TRBJ2-5, the V gene TRBV15, with D possibly being TRBD2 (5 bases). This CDR3 region has 15 residues. CDR1 is LNHNV, CDR2 YYDKDF, per germline (reference sequence). The V and J ends lost 4 bases and 0 bases respectively, with 12 bases between them. The CDR3 here is CATSIGWEYQETQYF. The CDR3 DNA reads as TGTGCCACCAGCATTGGCTGGGAGTACCAAGAGACCCAGTACTTC.

This clonotype was counted at least ten times. The chain is built from TRBV6-2 or TRBV6-3 and TRBJ1-5; the D gene is possibly TRBD1 (5 bases). CDR1 and CDR2 (germline): MNHEY, SVGEGT. Trimming removed 0 bases from V and 7 bases from J, with 13 bases in between. The CDR3 is made up of 15 amino acids. CDR3 bases: TGTGCCAGCAGTTACTCGAGCAGGGAAGTCCAGCCCCAGCATTTT. Residues: CASSYSSREVQPQHF.

This clonotype was recorded many times. This sequence joins TRBV6-1 and TRBJ1-2; no definite D call. The V and J ends lost 3 bases and 6 bases respectively, with 17 bases between them. The CDR3 consists of 15 residues. Germline lookup yields CDR1 MNHNS and CDR2 SASEGT. As DNA, the CDR3 is TGTGCCAGCAGTGAGAACGAGGGTACCTGGGATGGCTACACCTTC. It encodes CASSENEGTWDGYTF.

CDR3 residues: CASHPRETKKTVFF. Written as DNA, the CDR3 is TGTGCCAGCCACCCGAGGGAGACTAAAAAAACAGTGTTTTTT. The chain joins TRBV2 to TRBJ1-4; the D is unclear. Germline V lookup: CDR1 SNHLY, CDR2 FYNNEI. V shed 8 bases and J shed 15 bases, with 25 bases lying between them. CDR3 size: 14 residues.

This clonotype was recorded at least ten times. The gene calls are TRBV12-3 or TRBV12-4 and TRBJ1-2; maybe TRBD1 (5 bases). The CDR3 contains 15 residues. Deletions cut 7 bases from V and 4 bases from J, with 19 bases between. The CDR3 DNA reads as TGTGCCAGCACCCCGAGGGGAGGGGAAGGCTATGGCTACACCTTC. It specifies CASTPRGGEGYGYTF.

This clonotype was counted many times. The junction and the germline gene differ at one end; a read error may be behind it. The chain couples TRBV7-9 to TRBJ1-2, with 8 bases fitting TRBD1. Per the germline V gene, CDR1 is SEHNR and CDR2 is FQNEAQ (reference sequence). The CDR3 has 12 residues. This chain's CDR3 is CASSLAEGQAHF. The CDR3, as DNA: TGTGCCAGCAGCTTAGCGGAGGGACAGGCCCACTTC.

This clonotype was found many times. This CDR3 is CASSLGFSYNSPLHF. The CDR3 bases are TGTGCCAGCAGTTTGGGGTTCTCCTATAATTCACCCCTCCACTTT. The rearrangement links TRBV12-3 or TRBV12-4 to TRBJ1-6; D call uncertain. CDR3 size: 15 residues. V was cut by 3 bases and J by 0 bases, with 6 bases left in between.

This clonotype came up once. This could be a read error, since a much larger clone is one nucleotide away. As DNA, the CDR3 is TGTGCCAGCAGCCCGACAGGGGGCATCTATGGCTACAGCTTC. As protein: CASSPTGGIYGYSF. The chain uses TRBV7-3 and TRBJ1-2; 10 bases agree with TRBD1. Germline-derived CDR1 and CDR2 are SGHTA and FQGTGA. CDR3 size: 14 residues.

This clonotype was seen ten or more times. The chain is built from TRBV12-3 or TRBV12-4 and TRBJ2-7; D is unresolved. The CDR3 length is 16 residues. The V end was cut by 0 bases, the J end by 3 bases, with 15 bases between. The CDR3 loop is CASSLATGPTIYEQYF. The CDR3 nucleotides read TGTGCCAGCAGTTTAGCAACCGGGCCAACAATCTACGAGCAGTACTTC.

This clonotype showed up many times. The V gene is TRBV4-1, the J gene TRBJ1-2; D is unresolved. Trimming took off 4 bases at V and 8 bases at J, with 14 bases between the two ends. This CDR3 has 13 amino acids. Germline V CDR1 and CDR2: MGHRA, YSYEKL. CDR3 protein: CASSRQEVGGYTF. The CDR3 DNA reads TGCGCCAGCAGCCGTCAGGAAGTCGGGGGCTACACCTTC.

This clonotype appeared many times. The rearrangement links TRBV28 to TRBJ1-6; 10 bases fit TRBD1. This CDR3 is 14 amino acids long. Germline loops: CDR1 MDHEN, CDR2 SYDVKM. V lost 3 bases to trimming and J lost 9 bases; unmatched junction nucleotides: 2. CDR3 protein: CASSFRQGASPLHF. The CDR3 region has the DNA TGTGCCAGCAGTTTTCGACAGGGGGCTTCACCCCTCCACTTT.

The chain joins TRBV18 to TRBJ2-7, with TRBD2 matching 8 bases. V shed 3 bases and J 7 bases; nucleotides not matched to a gene: 17. This CDR3 contains 17 residues. Germline loops: CDR1 KGHSH, CDR2 LQKENI. CDR3 in amino acids: CASSPGAGGALGYEQYF. The CDR3 DNA is TGTGCCAGCTCACCCGGGGCGGGAGGAGCCCTCGGGTATGAGCAGTACTTC.

This clonotype was detected a few times. A read error is possible here, since a much larger clone lies one base away. The chain joins TRBV24-1 to TRBJ2-5; D not resolved. CDR3 length equals 15 residues. The germline V gene has CDR1 KGHDR and CDR2 SFDVKD. The CDR3 here is CATSDRASPKETKYF. The CDR3 coding sequence is TGTGCCACCAGTGACCGGGCCTCCCCAAAGGAGACCAAGTACTTC.

This clonotype has ten or more counts. CDR3 sequence: CATRASYGYTF. CDR3 DNA: TGTGCCACCCGGGCGAGCTATGGCTACACCTTC. This chain links TRBV6-1 with TRBJ1-2; D gene ambiguous. CDR1 is MNHNS, CDR2 SASEGT, per germline. V was cut by 10 bases and J by 4 bases, with 10 bases left in between. This CDR3 is 11 amino acids long.

This clonotype was detected ten times or more. This chain uses TRBV6-2 or TRBV6-3 with TRBJ2-7, with TRBD2 matching over 10 bases. The V segment lost 5 bases and the J segment 5 bases; nucleotides outside the gene matches: 9. The CDR3 totals 15 residues. Germline values: CDR1 MNHEY, CDR2 SVGEGT. CDR3 amino acids: CASSKLAGVSHEQYF. The CDR3 DNA is TGTGCCAGCAGTAAGCTAGCGGGAGTGAGCCACGAGCAGTACTTC.

This clonotype was seen many times. The chain links TRBV15 to TRBJ2-7; D unresolved. The germline V and J ends were trimmed by 0 bases and 3 bases, with 6 bases remaining between them. The CDR3 totals 13 residues. Germline CDR1 LNHNV, CDR2 YYDKDF (reference sequence). In DNA, the CDR3 is TGTGCCACCAGCAGAGATTCTAGCTACGAGCAGTACTTC. It translates to CATSRDSSYEQYF.

This clonotype was counted ten times or more. The V gene is TRBV19, the J gene TRBJ1-1; unclear D gene. Germline CDR1 is LNHDA and CDR2 is SQIVND (reference sequence). The CDR3 runs to 14 residues. Trimming took 5 bases from V and 1 from J, leaving 11 bases between them. The CDR3: CASSAGLPNTEAFF. The CDR3 nucleotides read TGTGCCAGTAGTGCGGGTTTACCGAACACTGAAGCTTTCTTT. The full variable domain, rest sourced from reference TRBV19 and TRBJ1-1, is DGGITQSPKYLFRKEGQNVTLSCEQNLNHDAMYWYRQDPGQGLRLIYYSQIVNDFQKGDIAEGYSVSREKKESFPLTVTSAQKNPTAFYLCASSAGLPNTEAFFGQGTRLTVV.

Comment on this clonotype: The DNA is omitted, as the CDR3 cannot be located on it reliably, and the CDR3 follows TCRdb's listing. CDR3: CASSLVGGGAVF. The chain carries TRBV12-3 or TRBV12-4 and TRBJ2-7; the table's D call, TRBD2, has no DNA check behind it. The CDR3 extends over 12 residues, inclusive of both ends.

This clonotype was counted ten times or more. The chain combines TRBV12-3 or TRBV12-4 with TRBJ1-2; TRBD1 matches at 10 bases. V dropped 5 bases and J dropped 8; count of bases not matched to a gene: 5. The CDR3 has 13 residues. CDR3 loop: CASSRQGAYGYTF. The CDR3 region has the DNA TGTGCCAGCAGTCGACAGGGGGCCTACGGCTACACCTTC.

This clonotype showed up just a few times. This chain joins TRBV3-1 and TRBJ2-7; D unclear. The CDR3 extends over 15 amino acids. The V end was cut by 2 bases, the J end by 2 bases, with 13 bases between. CDR1 LGHDT and CDR2 YNNKEL come from the germline V gene (reference sequence). Written as DNA, the CDR3 is TGTGCCAGCAGCCAAACATCGTGGGAACCCTACGAGCAGTACTTC. It translates to CASSQTSWEPYEQYF.

In its sample, this clonotype was seen a few times. This CDR3 reads CASIDDRGDSPLHF. CDR3 in DNA: TGTGCCAGCATCGACGACAGGGGTGATTCACCCCTCCACTTT. The V call is TRBV6-2 or TRBV6-3, the J call TRBJ1-6; 8 bases agree with TRBD1. Trimming cost V 7 bases and J 8 bases; bases outside gene matches: 7. Germline assignment: CDR1 MNHEY and CDR2 SVGEGT. The CDR3 is 14 residues long.

This clonotype showed up many times. J is TRBJ1-2 and V is TRBV5-4; the D is unclear. Germline V CDR1 and CDR2: SGHNT, YYREEE (reference sequence). The CDR3 spans 12 residues. Deletions cut 2 bases from V and 7 bases from J, with 9 bases between. This CDR3 is CASSFGHTGYTF. DNA of the CDR3: TGTGCCAGCAGCTTCGGCCACACTGGCTACACCTTC. Supplemented by reference TRBV5-4 and TRBJ1-2, the full variable domain reads ETGVTQSPTHLIKTRGQQVTLRCSSQSGHNTVSWYQQALGQGPQFIFQYYREEENGRGNFPPRFSGLQFPNYSSELNVNALELDDSALYLCASSFGHTGYTFGSGTRLTVV.

This clonotype was detected many times. This rearrangement joins TRBV20-1 to TRBJ2-4, with unresolved D. CDR3 length: 13 residues. Looked up from germline, CDR1 is DFQATT and CDR2 is SNEGSKA (reference sequence). V was shortened by 1 base and J by 8 bases, with 12 bases between the two germline ends. The CDR3 region has the DNA TGCAGTGCTAGAGGCCCTAGTGGGGACATTCAGTACTTC. As protein: CSARGPSGDIQYF.

The rearrangement uses TRBV6-2 or TRBV6-3 and TRBJ2-1; 9 bases are shared with TRBD2. CDR3 size: 13 residues. The germline V gene has CDR1 MNHEY and CDR2 SVGEGT. Trimming at V came to 8 bases and at J to 4 bases, leaving 3 bases not matched to a gene. CDR3 nucleotides: TGTGCCAGCGCCCTAGCGGGATACAATGAGCAGTTCTTC. Its protein product is CASALAGYNEQFF.

This clonotype came up many times. The chain combines TRBV6-9 with TRBJ1-5; perhaps TRBD1 as D (5 bases). The V gene lost 5 bases and the J gene lost 0 bases, with 11 bases spanning the gap. CDR1 and CDR2 (germline): MNHGY, SVAAGI. The length of the CDR3 is 15 residues. The CDR3 loop reads CASSRDPYSNQPQHF. CDR3 sequence (DNA): TGTGCCAGCAGTCGGGACCCTTATAGCAATCAGCCCCAGCATTTT.

This clonotype has ten or more counts. The chain has TRBV6-1 and TRBJ1-1; D is uncertain. The germline V gene encodes CDR1 MNHNS and CDR2 SASEGT. Trimming left V 5 bases short and J 4 bases short, with 20 bases between. CDR3 length: 16 residues. The CDR3 nucleotides read TGTGCCAGCAGTCCGAGGGCAGTGGCGGGAGGCACTGAAGCTTTCTTT. This translates into CASSPRAVAGGTEAFF.

V is TRBV6-2 or TRBV6-3 and J is TRBJ1-1, with D maybe TRBD1 (5 bases). The CDR3 length is 15 residues. Germline values: CDR1 MNHEY, CDR2 SVGEGT. Between the trimmed V and J ends, which lost 0 bases and 6 bases, there was a span of 14 bases. CDR3: CASSYSILGLPEAFF. Written as DNA, the CDR3 is TGTGCCAGCAGTTACTCGATCCTGGGACTCCCTGAAGCTTTCTTT.